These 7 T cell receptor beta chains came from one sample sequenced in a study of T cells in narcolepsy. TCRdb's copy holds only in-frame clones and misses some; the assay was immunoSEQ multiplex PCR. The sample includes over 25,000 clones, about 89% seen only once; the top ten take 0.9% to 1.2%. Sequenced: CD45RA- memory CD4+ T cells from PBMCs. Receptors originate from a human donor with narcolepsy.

The CDR3 loop reads CASSYQGGGYGYTF. Here the CDR3 DNA reads TGTGCCAGCAGTTACCAAGGGGGAGGCTATGGCTACACCTTC. The chain employs TRBV6-5 and TRBJ1-2; the D gene is possibly TRBD1 (6 bases). The V end was cut by 2 bases, the J end by 4 bases, with 11 bases between. The CDR3 is 14 amino acids. The germline gives CDR1 MNHEY, CDR2 SVGAGI.

The CDR3 DNA reads as TGTGCCAGTAGTGAGGTCGCTCATCAGCCCCAGCATTTT. The encoded protein is CASSEVAHQPQHF. J is TRBJ1-5 and V is TRBV19; no clear D. The CDR3 consists of 13 residues. Germline-derived CDR1 and CDR2 are LNHDA and SQIVND (reference sequence). Trimming removed 5 bases from V and 5 bases from J, with 10 bases in between.

The CDR3 protein is CASTADRGPYNEQFF. Written as DNA, the CDR3 is TGTGCCAGCACCGCCGACAGGGGGCCGTACAATGAGCAGTTCTTC. The rearrangement uses TRBV6-5 and TRBJ2-1; TRBD1 aligns across 10 bases. This CDR3 is 15 amino acids long. Trimming removed 7 bases from V and 4 bases from J; junction bases left unmatched: 7. Per germline, CDR1 MNHEY and CDR2 SVGAGI.

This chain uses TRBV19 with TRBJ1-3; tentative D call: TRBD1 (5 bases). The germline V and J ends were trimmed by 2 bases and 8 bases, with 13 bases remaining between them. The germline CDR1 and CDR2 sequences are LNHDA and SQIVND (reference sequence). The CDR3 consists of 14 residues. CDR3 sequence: CASSIQGEADTIYF. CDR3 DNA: TGTGCCAGTAGTATACAGGGAGAGGCGGACACCATATATTTT.

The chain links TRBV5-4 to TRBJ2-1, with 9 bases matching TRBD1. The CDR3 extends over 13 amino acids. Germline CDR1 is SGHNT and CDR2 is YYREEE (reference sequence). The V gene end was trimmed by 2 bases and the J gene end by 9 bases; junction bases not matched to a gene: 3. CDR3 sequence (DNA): TGTGCCAGCAGCTTACAGGGGGCCGGTGAGCAGTTCTTC. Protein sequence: CASSLQGAGEQFF.

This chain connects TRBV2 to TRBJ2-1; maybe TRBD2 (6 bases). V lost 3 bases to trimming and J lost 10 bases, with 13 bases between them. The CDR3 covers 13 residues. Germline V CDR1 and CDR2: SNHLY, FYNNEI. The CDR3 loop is CASSEAGGTEQFF. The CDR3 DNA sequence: TGTGCCAGCAGTGAGGCCGGGGGTACGGAGCAGTTCTTC.

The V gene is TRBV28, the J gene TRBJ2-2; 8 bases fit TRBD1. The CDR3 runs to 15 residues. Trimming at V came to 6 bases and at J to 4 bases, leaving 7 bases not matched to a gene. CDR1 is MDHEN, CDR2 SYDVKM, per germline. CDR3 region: CASSHGQGSTGELFF. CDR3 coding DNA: TGTGCCAGCAGCCACGGACAGGGATCCACCGGGGAGCTGTTTTTT.